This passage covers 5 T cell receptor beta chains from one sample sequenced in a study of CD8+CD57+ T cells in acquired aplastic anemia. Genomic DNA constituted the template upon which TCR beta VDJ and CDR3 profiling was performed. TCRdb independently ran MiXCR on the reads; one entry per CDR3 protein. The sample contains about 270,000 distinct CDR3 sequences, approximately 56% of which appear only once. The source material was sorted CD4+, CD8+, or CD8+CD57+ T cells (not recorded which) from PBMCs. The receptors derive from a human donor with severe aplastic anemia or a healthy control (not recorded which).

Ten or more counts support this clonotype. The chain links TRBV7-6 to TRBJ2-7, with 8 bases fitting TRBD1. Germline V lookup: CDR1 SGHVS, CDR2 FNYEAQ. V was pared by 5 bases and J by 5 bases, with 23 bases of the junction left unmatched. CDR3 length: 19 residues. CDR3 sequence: CASSKGLGQAGTGLNEQYF. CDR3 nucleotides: TGTGCCAGCAGCAAAGGACTGGGACAGGCGGGGACGGGGTTGAACGAGCAGTACTTC.

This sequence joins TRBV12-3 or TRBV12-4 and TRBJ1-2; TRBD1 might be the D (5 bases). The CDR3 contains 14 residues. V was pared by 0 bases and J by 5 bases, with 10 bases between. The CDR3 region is CASSLAGPIYGYTF. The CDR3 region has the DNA TGTGCCAGCAGTTTAGCGGGACCTATTTATGGCTACACCTTC.

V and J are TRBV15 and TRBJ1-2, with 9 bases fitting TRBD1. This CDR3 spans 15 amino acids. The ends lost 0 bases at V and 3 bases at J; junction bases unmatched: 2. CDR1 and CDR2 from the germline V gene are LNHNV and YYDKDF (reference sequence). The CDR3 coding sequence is TGTGCCACCAGCAGAGACTGGACAGGGGACTATGGCTACACCTTC. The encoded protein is CATSRDWTGDYGYTF.

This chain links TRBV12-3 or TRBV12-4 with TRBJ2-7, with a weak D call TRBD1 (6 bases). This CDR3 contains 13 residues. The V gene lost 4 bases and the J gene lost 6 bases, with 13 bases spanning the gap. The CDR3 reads CASSSRTVGEQYF. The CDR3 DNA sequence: TGTGCCAGCAGTTCCCGGACAGTGGGCGAGCAGTACTTC.

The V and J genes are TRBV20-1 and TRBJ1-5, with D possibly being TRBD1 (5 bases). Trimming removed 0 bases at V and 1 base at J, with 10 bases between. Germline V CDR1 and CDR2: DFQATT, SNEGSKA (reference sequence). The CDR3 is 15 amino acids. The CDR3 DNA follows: TGCAGTGCTAGAGAGATGGGGCGCAGCAATCAGCCCCAGCATTTT. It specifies CSAREMGRSNQPQHF.